The 27 T cell receptor beta chains given below trace back to one sample, sequenced in a study of T cells in Graves' hyperthyroidism and ophthalmopathy. Amplification targeted TCR beta CDR3 regions from RNA transcripts. Using the HTBI primer set, a first-round RT-PCR was run on the TCR CDR3. MiXCR, run by TCRdb on the multiplex PCR reads, gives a single entry per CDR3 protein. The sample has 700,000 or so distinct CDR3 sequences, about 15% seen once; the top ten hold around 8%. Sequencing was performed on blood. These receptors all stem from a young man with Graves' hyperthyroidism.

This clonotype came up many times. The chain carries TRBV7-2 and TRBJ2-1, with 12 bases that match TRBD2. Germline V gene lookup returns CDR1 SGHTA and CDR2 FQGNSA. CDR3 size: 16 residues. J was trimmed by 7 bases and V by 5 bases; bases with no gene match: 9. The CDR3 DNA reads as TGTGCCAGCAGCCCCCGACTAGCGGGAGCAGTTAATGAGCAGTTCTTC. This encodes CASSPRLAGAVNEQFF.

This clonotype was counted only a few times. V usage is TRBV20-1 and J usage is TRBJ2-6, with no clear D. Germline CDR1 and CDR2: DFQATT and SNEGSKA (reference sequence). The V gene lost 1 base and the J gene lost 2 bases, with 15 bases spanning the gap. This CDR3 comprises 17 residues. CDR3 loop: CSARVRSLSTGANVLTF. In nucleotides, the CDR3 is TGCAGTGCTAGAGTTAGATCGTTAAGTACTGGGGCCAACGTCCTGACTTTC.

This clonotype occurred a few times. The chain carries TRBV4-1 and TRBJ2-5; TRBD2 matches at 7 bases. The CDR3 has 15 residues. Germline values: CDR1 MGHRA, CDR2 YSYEKL. The V gene end was trimmed by 5 bases and the J gene end by 5 bases; junction bases not matched to a gene: 11. The CDR3 loop reads CASSGPREVGETQYF. The CDR3 nucleotides are TGCGCCAGCAGCGGACCCCGGGAGGTCGGGGAGACCCAGTACTTC.

This clonotype has just a few counts. V and J are TRBV4-2 and TRBJ2-1; TRBD2 matches at 7 bases. In germline, CDR1 is LGHNA, CDR2 YNFKEQ. The CDR3 extends over 17 amino acids. The V segment lost 3 bases and the J segment 8 bases; nucleotides outside the gene matches: 16. CDR3 protein: CASSHPIGLGQGHEQFF. The CDR3 nucleotides read TGTGCCAGCAGCCACCCAATCGGACTAGGCCAAGGGCATGAGCAGTTCTTC.

This clonotype was recorded many times. This chain joins TRBV27 and TRBJ2-1; D not certain. Germline CDR1 reads MNHEY; CDR2 reads SMNVEV (reference sequence). The V end lost 6 bases, the J end lost 0 bases, and 12 bases lay between the germline ends. This CDR3 is built from 15 residues. The CDR3 sequence is CASSFGPSSYNEQFF. CDR3 DNA sequence: TGTGCCAGCAGCTTCGGGCCGAGCTCCTACAATGAGCAGTTCTTC.

The chain links TRBV6-2 or TRBV6-3 to TRBJ2-1; D is perhaps TRBD1 (6 bases). Germline values: CDR1 MNHEY, CDR2 SVGEGT. Trimming stripped 5 bases from V and 10 bases from J, with 12 bases between. The CDR3 covers 12 residues. CDR3 nucleotides: TGTGCCAGCAGTCCCGAGGGGGTCGAGCAGTTCTTC. Its protein product is CASSPEGVEQFF.

This clonotype was picked up a small number of times. The gene calls are TRBV7-3 and TRBJ1-1; no clear D. The V end was cut by 7 bases, the J end by 1 base, with 16 bases between. This CDR3 spans 15 amino acids. The germline V gene has CDR1 SGHTA and CDR2 FQGTGA. The CDR3 DNA is TGTGCCAGCAAATTTTCCCCCGGCGGGAACACTGAAGCTTTCTTT. This codes for CASKFSPGGNTEAFF.

The V gene is TRBV2, the J gene TRBJ1-2; the D gene is possibly TRBD1 (5 bases). This CDR3 is 13 amino acids long. Germline CDR1 SNHLY, CDR2 FYNNEI. V was cut by 5 bases and J by 8 bases, with 15 bases left in between. CDR3 DNA: TGTGCCAGCAGTTGGGCAGGGAATGGGGGCTACACCTTC. Its translation: CASSWAGNGGYTF.

This clonotype was detected ten times or more. The rearrangement uses TRBV7-2 and TRBJ2-1; 11 bases are shared with TRBD2. The CDR3 spans 16 residues. J gave up 6 bases and V 2 bases, and 6 bases lay outside the gene matches. CDR1 and CDR2 from the germline V gene are SGHTA and FQGNSA. This chain's CDR3 is CASSLQLAGVGNEQFF. CDR3 nucleotide sequence: TGTGCCAGCAGCTTACAACTAGCGGGAGTTGGCAATGAGCAGTTCTTC.

This clonotype was seen repeatedly, ten times or more. This chain connects TRBV6-2 or TRBV6-3 to TRBJ2-7, with 8 bases identical to TRBD2. V lost 2 bases to trimming and J lost 3 bases; unmatched junction nucleotides: 3. Germline V gene lookup returns CDR1 MNHEY and CDR2 SVGEGT. The CDR3 consists of 14 residues. Written as DNA, the CDR3 is TGTGCCAGCAGTTACACTAGCGGATACTACGAGCAGTACTTC. Protein sequence: CASSYTSGYYEQYF.

This clonotype was recorded once. J is TRBJ1-3 and V is TRBV20-1, with 8 bases matching TRBD1. Per germline, CDR1 DFQATT and CDR2 SNEGSKA (reference sequence). The J segment lost 2 bases and the V segment lost 6 bases, leaving 6 bases of the junction unmatched. This CDR3 region has 14 residues. The CDR3 here is CSAKDRVTGNTIYF. The CDR3 DNA reads as TGCAGTGCAAAGGACAGGGTGACTGGAAACACCATATATTTT.

This clonotype was found many times. This chain uses TRBV6-1 with TRBJ2-5; 9 bases align to TRBD1. J gave up 5 bases and V 9 bases, and 16 bases lay outside the gene matches. This CDR3 spans 16 amino acids. From germline, CDR1 is MNHNS and CDR2 SASEGT. CDR3 in amino acids: CARPPNRGRFWETQYF. In DNA form, the CDR3 reads TGTGCCAGGCCCCCGAACAGGGGGCGTTTTTGGGAGACCCAGTACTTC.

This clonotype was observed a handful of times. The V and J genes are TRBV27 and TRBJ2-6; D is uncertain. The V and J ends lost 6 bases and 0 bases respectively, with 3 bases between them. This CDR3 is 13 amino acids long. Germline V gene lookup returns CDR1 MNHEY and CDR2 SMNVEV (reference sequence). The CDR3 coding sequence is TGTGCCAGCAGGATCTCTGGGGCCAACGTCCTGACTTTC. Encoded protein: CASRISGANVLTF.

This clonotype occurred many times. The genes are TRBV28 and TRBJ2-1; possibly TRBD1 for D (6 bases). Trimming took off 7 bases at V and 5 bases at J, with 24 bases between the two ends. Germline V gives CDR1 MDHEN, CDR2 SYDVKM. The CDR3 is 17 residues long. CDR3 in DNA: TGTGCCAGCACTCTGTCTCAAGGCAGGGGAACGGACAATGAGCAGTTCTTC. The encoded protein is CASTLSQGRGTDNEQFF.

This clonotype was seen ten or more times. This chain links TRBV12-3 or TRBV12-4 with TRBJ2-1, with 9 bases that match TRBD2. J was trimmed by 2 bases and V by 6 bases; bases with no gene match: 11. The CDR3 extends over 17 amino acids. CDR3: CASRGGSSGGTYNEQFF. The CDR3 coding sequence is TGTGCCAGCAGGGGAGGGAGTAGCGGGGGAACCTACAATGAGCAGTTCTTC.

This clonotype appeared a few times. The CDR3 here is CASSPPLIIRGPNTGELFF. CDR3 coding DNA: TGTGCCAGCAGCCCCCCCCTAATCATTCGGGGGCCGAACACCGGGGAGCTGTTTTTT. The rearrangement links TRBV7-2 to TRBJ2-2; D may match TRBD1 or TRBD2 (6 bases each). The length of the CDR3 is 19 residues. Per the germline V gene, CDR1 is SGHTA and CDR2 is FQGNSA. The V gene lost 5 bases and the J gene lost 0 bases, with 22 bases spanning the gap.

The V gene is TRBV29-1, the J gene TRBJ1-1, with 9 bases fitting TRBD1. CDR1 and CDR2 (germline): SQVTM, ANQGSEA. V trimming: 3 bases; J trimming: 6 bases; junction bases outside the gene matches: 5. The length of the CDR3 is 13 residues. The CDR3 nucleotides read TGCAGCGTTGAGGACAGGGGTTCTCCTGAAGCTTTCTTT. Protein product: CSVEDRGSPEAFF.

This clonotype was observed at least ten times. This chain uses TRBV7-8 with TRBJ2-3, with D perhaps matching TRBD2 (6 bases). Per germline, CDR1 SGHVS and CDR2 FQNEAQ. The germline V and J ends were trimmed by 1 base and 2 bases, with 13 bases remaining between them. The CDR3 consists of 16 residues. This CDR3 is CASSLGFSGTTDTQYF. CDR3 sequence (DNA): TGTGCCAGCAGCTTAGGGTTTAGCGGAACCACAGATACGCAGTATTTT.

To note about this clonotype: Given a much more abundant clone one base away, this may be a read error. The rearrangement joins TRBV28 to TRBJ2-5; the D call may be TRBD1 or TRBD2 (5 bases each). Germline lookup yields CDR1 MDHEN and CDR2 SYDVKM. The germline V and J ends were trimmed by 5 bases and 2 bases, with 15 bases remaining between them. The length of the CDR3 is 15 residues. Written as DNA, the CDR3 is TGTGCCAGCAGTCCACCCGGGACGGAACAAGAGACCCAGTACTTC. This translates into CASSPPGTEQETQYF.

This clonotype was observed many times. The chain recombines TRBV12-3 or TRBV12-4 with TRBJ2-5, with D unresolved. This CDR3 region has 14 residues. Trimming removed 5 bases at V and 4 bases at J, with 14 bases between. CDR3 amino acids: CASSPSSSGETQYF. Written as DNA, the CDR3 is TGTGCCAGCAGTCCCAGCAGCTCCGGAGAGACCCAGTACTTC.

This clonotype was detected a few times. This chain links TRBV6-1 with TRBJ1-2; D is undetermined. Germline CDR1 and CDR2: MNHNS and SASEGT. This CDR3 contains 15 residues. V was clipped by 6 bases and J by 3 bases, with 17 bases between them. The CDR3 spells CASRRTPRGDYGYTF. In DNA, the CDR3 is TGTGCCAGCAGGCGGACTCCCCGCGGGGACTATGGCTACACCTTC.

This clonotype has only a few counts. The chain links TRBV10-3 to TRBJ1-5; D might be TRBD1 (6 bases). The germline V and J ends were trimmed by 2 bases and 6 bases, with 14 bases remaining between them. The germline V gene has CDR1 ENHRY and CDR2 SYGVKD. The CDR3 runs to 15 residues. CDR3 residues: CAISEGAGAAQPQHF. CDR3 in DNA: TGTGCCATCAGTGAGGGGGCGGGGGCGGCTCAGCCCCAGCATTTT.

J is TRBJ2-2 and V is TRBV10-3; D ambiguous. The CDR3 covers 13 residues. V was trimmed by 10 bases and J by 3 bases, leaving 12 bases between them. CDR1 ENHRY and CDR2 SYGVKD come from the germline V gene. The CDR3 loop reads CATGGPDTGELFF. CDR3 bases: TGTGCCACGGGTGGCCCCGACACCGGGGAGCTGTTTTTT.

At least ten counts were recorded for this clonotype. The rearrangement uses TRBV18 and TRBJ1-1, with D perhaps matching TRBD1 (5 bases). The CDR3 has 14 residues. Trimming removed 3 bases from V and 5 bases from J, with 13 bases in between. The germline gives CDR1 KGHSH, CDR2 LQKENI. In DNA, the CDR3 is TGTGCCAGCTCACCGTTCGAAGGGGTGACTGAAGCTTTCTTT. It encodes CASSPFEGVTEAFF.

This chain connects TRBV30 to TRBJ1-5; 8 positions agree with TRBD1. Germline assignment: CDR1 GTSNPN and CDR2 SVGIG (reference sequence). The trim removed 5 bases at V and 5 bases at J, leaving 5 bases unmatched. The CDR3 sequence is 13 residues long. In nucleotides, the CDR3 is TGTGCCTGGTCTCCAGGGGGCTATCAGCCCCAGCATTTT. Encoded protein: CAWSPGGYQPQHF.

In its sample, this clonotype was seen many times. Written as DNA, the CDR3 is TGCAGTGCTAAGAGACAGGGAGGGTGGCTCGAGCAGTACTTC. Its translation is CSAKRQGGWLEQYF. V and J are TRBV20-1 and TRBJ2-7; the D call may be TRBD1 or TRBD2 (7 bases each). Germline values: CDR1 DFQATT, CDR2 SNEGSKA (reference sequence). The V end was cut by 4 bases, the J end by 6 bases, with 19 bases between. The CDR3 spans 14 residues.

In this sample, this clonotype turned up many times. The chain links TRBV7-9 to TRBJ2-3; D unresolved. V dropped 2 bases and J dropped 4 bases, with 7 bases sitting between them. The germline gives CDR1 SEHNR, CDR2 FQNEAQ (reference sequence). This CDR3 is built from 13 residues. CDR3 amino acids: CASSLMISDTQYF. As DNA, the CDR3 is TGTGCCAGCAGCTTAATGATATCAGATACGCAGTATTTT.